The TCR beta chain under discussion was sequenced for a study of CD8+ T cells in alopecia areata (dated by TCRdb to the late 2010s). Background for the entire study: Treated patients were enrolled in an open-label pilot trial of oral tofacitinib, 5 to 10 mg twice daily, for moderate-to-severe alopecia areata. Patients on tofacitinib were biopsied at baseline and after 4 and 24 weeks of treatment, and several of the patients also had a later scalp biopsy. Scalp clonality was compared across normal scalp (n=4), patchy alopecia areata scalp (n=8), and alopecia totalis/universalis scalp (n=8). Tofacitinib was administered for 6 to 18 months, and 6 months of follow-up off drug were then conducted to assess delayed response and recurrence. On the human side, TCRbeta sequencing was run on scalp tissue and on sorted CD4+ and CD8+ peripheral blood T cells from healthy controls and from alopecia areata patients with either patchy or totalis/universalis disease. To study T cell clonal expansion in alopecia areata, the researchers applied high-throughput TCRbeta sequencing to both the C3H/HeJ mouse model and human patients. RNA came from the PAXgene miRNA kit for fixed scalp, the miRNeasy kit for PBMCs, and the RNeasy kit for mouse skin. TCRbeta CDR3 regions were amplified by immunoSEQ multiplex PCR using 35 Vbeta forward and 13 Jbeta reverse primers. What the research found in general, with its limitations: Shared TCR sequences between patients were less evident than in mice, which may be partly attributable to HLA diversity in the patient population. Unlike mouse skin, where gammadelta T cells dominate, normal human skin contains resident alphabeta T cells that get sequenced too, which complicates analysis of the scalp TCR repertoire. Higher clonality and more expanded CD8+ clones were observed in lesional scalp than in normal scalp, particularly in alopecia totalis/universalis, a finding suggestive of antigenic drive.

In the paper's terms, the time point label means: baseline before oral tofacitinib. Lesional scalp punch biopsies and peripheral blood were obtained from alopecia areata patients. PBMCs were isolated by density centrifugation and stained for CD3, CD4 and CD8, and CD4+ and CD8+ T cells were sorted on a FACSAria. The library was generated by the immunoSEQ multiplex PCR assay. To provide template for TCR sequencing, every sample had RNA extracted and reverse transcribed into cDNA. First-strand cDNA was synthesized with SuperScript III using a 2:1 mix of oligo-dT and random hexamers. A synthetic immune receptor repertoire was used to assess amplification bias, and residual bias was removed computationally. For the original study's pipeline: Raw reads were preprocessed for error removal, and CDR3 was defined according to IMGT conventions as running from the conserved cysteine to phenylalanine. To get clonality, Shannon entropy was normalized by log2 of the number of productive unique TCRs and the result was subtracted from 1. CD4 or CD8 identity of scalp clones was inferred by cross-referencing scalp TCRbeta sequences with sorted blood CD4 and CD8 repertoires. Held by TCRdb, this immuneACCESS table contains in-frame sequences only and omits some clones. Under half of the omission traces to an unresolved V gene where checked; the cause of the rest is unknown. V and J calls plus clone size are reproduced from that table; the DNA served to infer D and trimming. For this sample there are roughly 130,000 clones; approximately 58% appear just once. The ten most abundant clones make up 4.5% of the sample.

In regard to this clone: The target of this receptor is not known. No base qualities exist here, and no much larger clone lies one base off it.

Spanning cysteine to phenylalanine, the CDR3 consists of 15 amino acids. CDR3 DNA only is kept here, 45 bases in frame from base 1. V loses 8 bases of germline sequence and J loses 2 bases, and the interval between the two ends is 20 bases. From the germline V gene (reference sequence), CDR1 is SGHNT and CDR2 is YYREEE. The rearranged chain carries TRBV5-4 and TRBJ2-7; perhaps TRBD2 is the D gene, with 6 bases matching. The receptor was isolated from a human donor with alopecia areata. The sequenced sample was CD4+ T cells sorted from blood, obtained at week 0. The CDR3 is CASSPGRTWAYEQYF. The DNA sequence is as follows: TGTGCCAGTTCCCCGGGGAGGACATGGGCCTACGAGCAGTACTTC.